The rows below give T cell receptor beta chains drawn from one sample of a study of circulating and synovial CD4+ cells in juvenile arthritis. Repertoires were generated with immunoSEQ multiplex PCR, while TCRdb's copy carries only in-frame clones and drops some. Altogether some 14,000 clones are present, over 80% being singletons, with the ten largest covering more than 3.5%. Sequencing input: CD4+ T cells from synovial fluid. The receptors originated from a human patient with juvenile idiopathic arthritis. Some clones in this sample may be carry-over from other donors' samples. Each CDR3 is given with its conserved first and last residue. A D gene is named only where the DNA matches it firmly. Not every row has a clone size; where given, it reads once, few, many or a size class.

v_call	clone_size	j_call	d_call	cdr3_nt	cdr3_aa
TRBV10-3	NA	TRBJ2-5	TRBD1	TGTGCCATCAGTGATAGGACAGGACAAGAGACCCAGTACTTC	CAISDRTGQETQYF
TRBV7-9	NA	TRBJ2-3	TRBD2	TGTGCCAGCAGCTACCCGACTAGCGCCCCAGATACGCAGTATTTT	CASSYPTSAPDTQYF
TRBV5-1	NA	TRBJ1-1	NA	TGCGCCAGCAGCTTGGACAGCAACACTGAAGCTTTCTTT	CASSLDSNTEAFF
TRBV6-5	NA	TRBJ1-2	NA	TGTGCCAGCAGTTCCTCGCGAACTAGGTTCACCTTC	CASSSSRTRFTF
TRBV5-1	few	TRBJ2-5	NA	TGCGCCAGCACCGGAACGAGCGAGGAGACCCAGTACTTC	CASTGTSEETQYF
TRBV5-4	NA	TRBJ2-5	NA	TGTGCCAGCAGCTTCCGACAGCAAGAGACCCAGTACTTC	CASSFRQQETQYF
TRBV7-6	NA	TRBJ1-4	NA	TGTGCCAGCAGCTTAGCGCCACAGACAACTAATGAAAAACTGTTTTTT	CASSLAPQTTNEKLFF
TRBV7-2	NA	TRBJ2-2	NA	TGTGCCAGCAGCTTTAGACCGGGCACCGGGGAGCTGTTTTTT	CASSFRPGTGELFF
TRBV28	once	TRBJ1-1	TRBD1	TGTGCCAGCAGTTTACGGCTCGGCAGGGGGCAAACTGAAGCTTTCTTT	CASSLRLGRGQTEAFF
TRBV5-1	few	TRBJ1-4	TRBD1	TGCGCCAGCAGTACACAGGGGGCAACTAATGAAAAACTGTTTTTT	CASSTQGATNEKLFF
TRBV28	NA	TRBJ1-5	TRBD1	TGTGCCAGCAGTTGGACAGGGACAAGACAGCCCCAGCATTTT	CASSWTGTRQPQHF
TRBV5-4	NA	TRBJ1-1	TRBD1	TGTGCCAGCAGCTTCGGGACAGGGGATAGGAAAGCTTTCTTT	CASSFGTGDRKAFF
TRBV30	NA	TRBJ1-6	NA	TGTGCCTGGAGTGAACAGGGTAATTCACCCCTCCACTTT	CAWSEQGNSPLHF
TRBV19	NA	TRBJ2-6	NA	TGTGCCAGTAGTATTGAGCTCTCTGGGGCCAACGTCCTGACTTTC	CASSIELSGANVLTF
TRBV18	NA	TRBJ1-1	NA	TGTGCCAGCTCACCCATACAGGGTCGGGCTGAAGCTTTCTTT	CASSPIQGRAEAFF